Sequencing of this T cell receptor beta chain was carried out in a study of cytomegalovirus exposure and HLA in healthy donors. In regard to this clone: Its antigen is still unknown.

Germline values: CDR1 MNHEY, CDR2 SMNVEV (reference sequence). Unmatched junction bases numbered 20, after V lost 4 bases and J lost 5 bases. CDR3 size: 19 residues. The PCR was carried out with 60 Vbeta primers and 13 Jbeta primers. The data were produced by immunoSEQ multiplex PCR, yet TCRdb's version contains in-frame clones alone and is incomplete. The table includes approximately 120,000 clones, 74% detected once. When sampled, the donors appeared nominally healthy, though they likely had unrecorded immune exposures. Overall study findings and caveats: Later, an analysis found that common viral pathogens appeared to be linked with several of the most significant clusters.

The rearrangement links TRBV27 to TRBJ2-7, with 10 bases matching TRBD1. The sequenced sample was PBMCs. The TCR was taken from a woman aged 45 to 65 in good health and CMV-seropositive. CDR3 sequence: CASSSIMIVGTGDPNEQYF. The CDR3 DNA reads TGTGCCAGCAGTTCCATCATGATTGTCGGGACAGGGGATCCTAACGAGCAGTACTTC.